The sequence of this TCR beta chain was determined in a study of blood T cell repertoires in COVID-19 (dated by TCRdb to about 2020). In the study overall: The collaborator samples originated in the United States, Italy and Spain and spanned the acute and convalescent phases of COVID-19. The prospective study material was composed of cDNA or gDNA derived from T cells, B-cell-depleted T cells, or PBMCs. The dataset comprised deeply sampled blood TCRbeta repertoires from subjects exposed to, actively infected with, or recovered from COVID-19. The repertoires were made available in a free public database intended to serve as a resource for research on the immune response to SARS-CoV-2. Samples were obtained from the ongoing ImmuneRACE study (first 160 participants) and from about 1,300 subjects provided by 6 global collaborators. The sample metadata nearly always contained a de-identified subject ID, COVID-19 status, age in years and sex. Where HLA class I and class II types were available, the types were taken from metadata supplied by the sample provider, not from assay-based typing. General findings and caveats noted by the study authors: How much clinical and demographic metadata was included differed by source and by participant, and the metadata was provided uncurated.

One collaborating source in Seattle enrolled patients during active infection and followed them longitudinally through the course of disease. Each collaborating institution followed its own protocols to collect whole blood in K2EDTA tubes. For TCRbeta analysis, collaborator samples were shipped as frozen whole blood, as isolated PBMCs, or as DNA extracted from either sample type. TCRbeta CDR3 regions were amplified from genomic DNA by means of the immunoSEQ Assay, a bias-controlled multiplex PCR. The original pipeline was this. The number of nucleated cells in each sample was estimated by amplification of reference gene primers within the assay. Sequence reads were collapsed and filtered to measure the absolute abundance of every unique TCRbeta CDR3 rearrangement. For each sample, productive Simpson clonality was calculated as the square root of Simpson's diversity index over productive rearrangements. TCRdb took over this immuneACCESS table, retaining in-frame rearrangements with V and J assigned. Such tables are incomplete; in checked studies, under half of the missing clones stem from an unresolved V gene, and the remainder is unexplained. The V and J calls and clone size are taken from that table; D and trimming were inferred from the DNA. The sample includes 200,000 to 250,000 clones, with more than 80% observed a single time. Clones ranked in the top ten supply around 1.3% of the sample.

Note on this clone: The antigen it recognizes is unknown. Base qualities were left out, and no much larger clone turns up one base away.

The CDR3 contains 13 residues, cysteine and phenylalanine counted. CDR3 DNA only is kept here, 39 bases in frame from base 1. For CDR1 and CDR2, the germline V gene (reference sequence) lists MNHEY and SMNVEV. The germline V end is reduced by 2 bases and the J end by 7 bases; junction bases left unmatched: 3. This TCR was recovered from a woman aged 30 to 39 with COVID-19, enrolled during active disease. The chain links TRBV27 with TRBJ2-7; 9 central nucleotides agree with TRBD2. What was sequenced was peripheral blood. For the CDR3, the sequence is CASSLPGLAEQYF. In nucleotides, the sequence is TGTGCCAGCAGTTTACCCGGACTAGCGGAGCAGTACTTC.